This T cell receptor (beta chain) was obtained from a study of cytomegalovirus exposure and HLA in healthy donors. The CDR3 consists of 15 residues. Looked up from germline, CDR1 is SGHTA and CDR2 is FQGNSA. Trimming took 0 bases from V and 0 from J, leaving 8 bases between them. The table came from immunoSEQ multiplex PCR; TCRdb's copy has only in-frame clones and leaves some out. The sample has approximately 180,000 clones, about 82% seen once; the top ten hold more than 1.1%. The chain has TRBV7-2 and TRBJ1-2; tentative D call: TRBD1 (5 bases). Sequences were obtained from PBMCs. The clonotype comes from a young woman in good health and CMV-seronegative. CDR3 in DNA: TGTGCCAGCAGCTTAGCGACAGCCGCTAACTATGGCTACACCTTC. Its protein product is CASSLATAANYGYTF.